The 17 T cell receptor beta chains listed next were all sequenced from one sample in a study of blood T cell repertoires in COVID-19. Libraries were prepared by immunoSEQ multiplex PCR; TCRdb keeps only in-frame clonotypes and omits some of them. The data contain 200,000 to 300,000 clones, about 86% of them singletons. Sequenced input: peripheral blood. All receptors derive from a man younger than 40 with active or convalescent COVID-19.

The chain employs TRBV25-1 and TRBJ2-7; 7 nucleotides align to TRBD1. Germline V CDR1 and CDR2: MGHDK, SYGVNS. Trimming cost V 3 bases and J 4 bases; bases outside gene matches: 3. There are 13 residues in the CDR3. This chain's CDR3 is CASSDWDRYEQYF. CDR3 in DNA: TGTGCCAGCAGTGATTGGGACAGATACGAGCAGTACTTC.

The chain recombines TRBV24-1 with TRBJ2-3, with 9 nucleotides matching TRBD2. The V gene's germline CDR1 is KGHDR and CDR2 SFDVKD. This CDR3 contains 15 residues. V trimming: 5 bases; J trimming: 4 bases; junction bases outside the gene matches: 6. The CDR3 nucleotides are TGTGCCACCAGTGGGGGACTAGCTGGTGCAGATACGCAGTATTTT. This gives the protein CATSGGLAGADTQYF.

The V gene is TRBV27, the J gene TRBJ1-2; possibly TRBD1 for D (6 bases). Trimming shortened V by 10 bases and J by 5 bases, and 17 bases separated the two germline ends. The germline V gene encodes CDR1 MNHEY and CDR2 SMNVEV (reference sequence). The CDR3 spans 13 residues. As DNA, the CDR3 is TGTGCCACCCGCCGGGGCCAGGGGTATGGCTACACCTTC. Its translation: CATRRGQGYGYTF.

The chain joins TRBV10-3 to TRBJ2-1; 12 bases map to TRBD2. V dropped 6 bases and J dropped 3; count of bases not matched to a gene: 3. CDR3 size: 15 residues. The germline V gene encodes CDR1 ENHRY and CDR2 SYGVKD. CDR3 DNA sequence: TGTGCCATCAGAAGGACTAGCGGGGACTACAATGAGCAGTTCTTC. Residues: CAIRRTSGDYNEQFF.

This clone appeared once. The V call is TRBV11-2, the J call TRBJ2-3, with 15 bases matching TRBD2. In germline, CDR1 is SGHAT, CDR2 FQNNGV. Germline trimming cut 5 bases from V and 5 bases from J; bases unmatched to any gene: 2. CDR3 size: 15 residues. In nucleotides, the CDR3 is TGTGCCAGCAGCGAGGGACTAGCGGGGGGAGATACGCAGTATTTT. It yields the protein CASSEGLAGGDTQYF.

V usage is TRBV7-9 and J usage is TRBJ1-6; possibly TRBD1 for D (5 bases). V was trimmed by 9 bases and J by 7 bases, leaving 10 bases between them. Per germline, CDR1 SEHNR and CDR2 FQNEAQ (reference sequence). The CDR3 totals 12 residues. The CDR3 DNA follows: TGTGCCAGTGGGGGAGGGAATTCACCCCTCCACTTT. It is translated as CASGGGNSPLHF.

V is TRBV29-1 and J is TRBJ1-1; 8 bases are a match to TRBD1. Germline V gives CDR1 SQVTM, CDR2 ANQGSEA. The CDR3 is 12 residues long. Losses at the gene ends were 7 bases for V and 4 bases for J; bases not matched to a gene: 5. The CDR3 region has the DNA TGCAGCGCCGGGACAGGCGCCACTGAAGCTTTCTTT. Residues: CSAGTGATEAFF.

This chain connects TRBV3-1 (or the pseudogene TRBV3-2) to TRBJ1-1; D remains ambiguous. Germline V gives CDR1 LGHDT, CDR2 YNNKEL (reference sequence). The CDR3 covers 15 residues. Trimming cost V 4 bases and J 1 base, with 13 bases left between them. CDR3 region: CASSPDVAGNTEAFF. The DNA of the CDR3 is TGTGCCAGCAGCCCAGACGTGGCGGGGAACACTGAAGCTTTCTTT.

The chain joins TRBV6-5 to TRBJ1-2; a possible D gene is TRBD1 (6 bases). Germline lookup yields CDR1 MNHEY and CDR2 SVGAGI. The CDR3 is 12 amino acids. The V end lost 9 bases, the J end lost 8 bases, and 16 bases lay between the germline ends. The CDR3, as DNA: TGTGCCAGAGGAGATACAGGGTTGGGCTACACCTTC. Its protein is CARGDTGLGYTF.

This clone appeared a few times. The chain combines TRBV28 with TRBJ1-2, with a weak D call TRBD1 (6 bases). Germline-derived CDR1 and CDR2 are MDHEN and SYDVKM. V lost 4 bases and J 10 bases, leaving 22 bases between the germline ends. CDR3 size: 15 residues. CDR3 bases: TGTGCCAGCAGTTCACACCTCGGACAGCAGGCCCACTACACCTTC. Protein: CASSSHLGQQAHYTF.

V and J are TRBV9 and TRBJ2-1; 11 bases agree with TRBD2. Germline CDR1 and CDR2: SGDLS and YYNGEE. This CDR3 comprises 20 residues. With 0 bases clipped from V and 0 bases from J, the junction kept 11 bases outside the gene matches. CDR3 loop: CASSVGLAGGLGSSYNEQFF. The CDR3 coding sequence is TGTGCCAGCAGCGTAGGTCTAGCGGGGGGCCTGGGGAGCTCCTACAATGAGCAGTTCTTC.

V and J are TRBV16 and TRBJ1-1; a weak D match, TRBD1 (6 bases). Germline V gives CDR1 KGHSY, CDR2 FQNENV. The length of the CDR3 is 15 residues. Trimming removed 2 bases from V and 5 bases from J, with 15 bases in between. CDR3 region: CASSQSWGRGTEAFF. CDR3 DNA: TGTGCCAGCAGCCAAAGCTGGGGGAGGGGGACTGAAGCTTTCTTT.

On this clone: At one boundary the junction diverges from the germline segment, which might be a read error. The V and J genes are TRBV27 and TRBJ2-1; 7 bases are a match to TRBD2. CDR3 size: 12 residues. Per the germline V gene, CDR1 is MNHEY and CDR2 is SMNVEV (reference sequence). CDR3 DNA: TGTGCCAGCAGTCCCGGGGAGGGTTGGAAGATCTTC. It translates to CASSPGEGWKIF.

The J gene is TRBJ2-1, the V gene TRBV19; D possibly corresponds to TRBD1 (6 bases). From germline, CDR1 is LNHDA and CDR2 SQIVND (reference sequence). With 3 bases removed from V and 7 bases from J, the gap between germline ends came to 10 bases. This CDR3 is built from 13 residues. The DNA of the CDR3 is TGTGCCAGTAGTATCTCAGGGGAGAATGAGCAGTTCTTC. It encodes CASSISGENEQFF.

The rearrangement joins TRBV9 to TRBJ1-5; 7 bases match TRBD1. Germline V gene data show CDR1 as SGDLS and CDR2 as YYNGEE. Trimming removed 4 bases from V and 4 bases from J; junction bases left unmatched: 11. The length of the CDR3 is 16 residues. The CDR3 protein is CASSPQTGNRNQPQHF. CDR3 DNA: TGTGCCAGCAGCCCCCAGACAGGGAATCGTAATCAGCCCCAGCATTTT.

The CDR3 loop reads CARSVRDSEYQETQYF. The CDR3 nucleotides are TGTGCCAGAAGCGTCCGGGACAGTGAGTACCAAGAGACCCAGTACTTC. The gene calls are TRBV7-5 and TRBJ2-5; the D call of TRBD1 is as the table states it, not checked on the DNA. TRBV7-5 is tagged as a pseudogene. The CDR3 extends over 16 amino acids.

The genes are TRBV21-1 and TRBJ1-4. TRBV21-1 is assigned pseudogene status. The CDR3 contains 18 residues. As DNA, the CDR3 is TGTGCCAGCAGCAAAGAGGAACGGAGGTCGGCAACTAATGAAAAACTGTTTTTT. This gives the protein CASSKEERRSATNEKLFF.